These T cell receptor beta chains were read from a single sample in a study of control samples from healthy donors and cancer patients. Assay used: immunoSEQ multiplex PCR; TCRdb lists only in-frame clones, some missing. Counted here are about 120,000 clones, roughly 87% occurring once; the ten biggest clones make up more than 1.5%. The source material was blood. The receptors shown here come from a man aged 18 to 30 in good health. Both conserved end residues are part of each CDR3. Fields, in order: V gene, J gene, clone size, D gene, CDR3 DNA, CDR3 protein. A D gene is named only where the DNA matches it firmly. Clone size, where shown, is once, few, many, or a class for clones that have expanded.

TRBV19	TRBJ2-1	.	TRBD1	TGTGCCAGTAGACGAACAGGGGCAAACGAGCAGTTCTTC	CASRRTGANEQFF
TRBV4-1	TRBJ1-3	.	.	TGCGCCAGCAGCCAAGGAATGGGACCCGGCTCTGGAAACACCATATATTTT	CASSQGMGPGSGNTIYF
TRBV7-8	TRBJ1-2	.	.	TGTGCCAGCAGCCCCTGGGACCCCGCGGACGGCTACACCTTC	CASSPWDPADGYTF
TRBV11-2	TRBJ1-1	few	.	TGTGCCAGCAGCTTCACCGGGCCTAGGAACACTGAAGCTTTCTTT	CASSFTGPRNTEAFF
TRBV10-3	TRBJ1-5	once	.	TGTGCCATCAGTGAGTCGGGGGGACCCCAGCAGCCCCAGCATTTT	CAISESGGPQQPQHF
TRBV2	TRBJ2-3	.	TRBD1	TGTGCCAGCAGTGATCAGGACAGGACTAGCACAGATACGCAGTATTTT	CASSDQDRTSTDTQYF
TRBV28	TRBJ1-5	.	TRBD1	TGTGCCAGCAGTTTATCCGACAGGGACAATCAGCCCCAGCATTTT	CASSLSDRDNQPQHF
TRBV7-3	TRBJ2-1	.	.	TGTGCCAGCAGCTTACACTCAGAAAATGAGCAGTTCTTC	CASSLHSENEQFF
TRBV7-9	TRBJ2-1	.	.	TGTGCCAGCAGCCGATTATTTCCCCCTTCCAATGAGCAGTTCTTC	CASSRLFPPSNEQFF
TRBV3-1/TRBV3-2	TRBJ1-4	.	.	TGTGCCAGCAGCCAAGCGGCGACGGCAGAAAAACTGTTTTTT	CASSQAATAEKLFF
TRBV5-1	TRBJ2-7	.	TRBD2	TGCGCCAGCAGCGGCGGGAGCTCCTACGAGCAGTACTTC	CASSGGSSYEQYF
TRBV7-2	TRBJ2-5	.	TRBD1	TGTGCCAGCAGCGTTCGACAGGGGTCGGAGACCCAGTACTTC	CASSVRQGSETQYF
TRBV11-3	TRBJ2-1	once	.	TGTGCCAGCAGCTTCTCGGACTCCTACAATGAGCAGTTCTTC	CASSFSDSYNEQFF
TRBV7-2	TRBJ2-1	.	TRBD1	TGTGCCAGCAGCCCGCGCGACAGGGTGGATGAGCAGTTCTTC	CASSPRDRVDEQFF
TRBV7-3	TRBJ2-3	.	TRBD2	TGTGCCAGCAGCTTAAGGGGCGGGGGGCGCACAGATACGCAGTATTTT	CASSLRGGGRTDTQYF
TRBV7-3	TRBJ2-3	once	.	TGTGCCAGCAGCTTCACTCCGACAGATACGCAGTATTTT	CASSFTPTDTQYF
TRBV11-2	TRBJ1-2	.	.	TGTGCCAGCAGCTTAGGTCCAGGGGACTATGGCTACACCTTC	CASSLGPGDYGYTF
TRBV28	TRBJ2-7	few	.	TGTGCCAGCAGTCGACCTATACAACCTTACGAGCAGTACTTC	CASSRPIQPYEQYF
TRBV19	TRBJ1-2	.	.	TGTGCCAGTAGTCACAAGGGTAACTATGGCTACACCTTC	CASSHKGNYGYTF
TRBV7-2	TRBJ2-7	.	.	TGTGCCAGCAGTCTAATAAGGACGGGAGACGAGCAGTACTTC	CASSLIRTGDEQYF
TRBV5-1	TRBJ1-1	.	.	TGCGCCACCCAACAGGGAATAAACACTGAAGCTTTCTTT	CATQQGINTEAFF
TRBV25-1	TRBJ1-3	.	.	TGTGCCAGCAGTGAATTTGCAGTCACTGGAAACACCATATATTTT	CASSEFAVTGNTIYF
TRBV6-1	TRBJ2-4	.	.	TGTGCCAGCAGTGAAGGCAGGGGTTACATTCAGTACTTC	CASSEGRGYIQYF
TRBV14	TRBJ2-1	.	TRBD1	TGTGCCAGCAGCCAAGATCTGGGGACAGGGTTTTTGAATGAGCAGTTCTTC	CASSQDLGTGFLNEQFF
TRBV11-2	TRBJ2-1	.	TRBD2	TGTGCCAGCAGCTTAGGCCTCTTTCGAGCGGGAGGAGACAATGAGCAGTTCTTC	CASSLGLFRAGGDNEQFF
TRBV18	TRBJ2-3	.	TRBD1	TGTGCCAGCTCACCACCGGGGACAGGGCCAGATACGCAGTATTTT	CASSPPGTGPDTQYF
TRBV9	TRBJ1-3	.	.	TGTGCCAGCAGCGGGAACTCTGGAAACACCATATATTTT	CASSGNSGNTIYF
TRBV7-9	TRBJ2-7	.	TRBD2	TGTGCCAGCGGGAAGGTGTCTAGCGGGGCCTACGAGCAGTACTTC	CASGKVSSGAYEQYF
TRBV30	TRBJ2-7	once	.	TGTGCCTGGAGTGCCGGGACCCCCTACGAGCAGTACTTC	CAWSAGTPYEQYF